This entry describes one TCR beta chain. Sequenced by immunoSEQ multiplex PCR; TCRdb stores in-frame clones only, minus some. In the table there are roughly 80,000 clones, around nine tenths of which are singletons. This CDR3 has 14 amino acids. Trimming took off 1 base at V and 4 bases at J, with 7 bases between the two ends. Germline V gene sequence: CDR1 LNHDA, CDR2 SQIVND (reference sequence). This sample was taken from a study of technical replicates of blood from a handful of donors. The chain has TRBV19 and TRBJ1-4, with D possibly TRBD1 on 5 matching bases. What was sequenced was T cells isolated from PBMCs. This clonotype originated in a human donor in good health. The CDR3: CASSIGRDNEKLFF. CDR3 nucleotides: TGTGCCAGTAGTATAGGCAGGGATAATGAAAAACTGTTTTTT.